What follows are 31 T cell receptor beta chains derived from one specimen sequenced in a study of human T cells and chemical hapten exposure. The time point: pre-sensitization, week 0. Treatment noted: therapeutic diphenylcyclopropenone sensitization with weekly scalp DPC. TCRdb re-called the RACE reads through MiXCR, storing one row per CDR3 protein. The sample includes tens of thousands of distinct CDR3 sequences, 6.5% to 8.5% of them seen just once. Here the sequenced sample was whole blood, taken in connection with sensitization to the hapten diphenylcyclopropenone (DPC). The receptors were gathered from a woman in her thirties with alopecia areata. Some clones in this sample may be carry-over from other donors' samples.

Ten or more counts support this clonotype. The chain has TRBV7-8 and TRBJ2-3; D not certain. The CDR3 is 15 amino acids. V shed 4 bases and J shed 0 bases, with 11 bases lying between them. Germline V gives CDR1 SGHVS, CDR2 FQNEAQ. The DNA of the CDR3 is TGTGCCAGCAGCTCTCAGTCCGGTAGCACAGATACGCAGTATTTT. It is translated as CASSSQSGSTDTQYF.

This clonotype was detected many times. The CDR3 coding sequence is TGTGCCAGCAGCCAAACTACCGACGGACACTTGAACACTGAAGCTTTCTTT. Amino acid sequence: CASSQTTDGHLNTEAFF. The chain joins TRBV4-2 to TRBJ1-1, with TRBD1 as a possible D gene (5 bases). Germline CDR1 LGHNA, CDR2 YNFKEQ. Trimming removed 2 bases at V and 0 bases at J, with 16 bases between. This CDR3 region has 17 residues.

This clonotype was detected ten times or more. The V gene is TRBV29-1, the J gene TRBJ2-7; no firm D call. The CDR3 has 13 amino acids. Between the trimmed V and J ends, which lost 4 bases and 2 bases, there was a span of 12 bases. Germline CDR1 is SQVTM and CDR2 is ANQGSEA. CDR3 coding DNA: TGCAGCGTTGTCCGGGTTTTCCCCTACGAGCAGTACTTC. This gives the protein CSVVRVFPYEQYF.

Written as DNA, the CDR3 is TGTGAAAGAAGTTACTCAAAGCGGGGAATAAAAGATAAGAAGTATTTT. It encodes CERSYSKRGIKDKKYF. This sequence joins TRBV6-5 and TRBJ2-3, with 7 bases aligning to TRBD2. The CDR3 has 16 residues. CDR1 MNHEY and CDR2 SVGAGI come from the germline V gene.

This clonotype was seen more than once but under ten times. This CDR3 reads CASSLELGGTGVEAFF. Written as DNA, the CDR3 is TGCGCCAGCAGCTTGGAGCTTGGCGGGACAGGAGTTGAAGCTTTCTTT. The chain couples TRBV5-1 to TRBJ1-1; TRBD1 matches at 8 bases. CDR1 and CDR2 from the germline V gene are SGHRS and YFSETQ. V dropped 0 bases and J dropped 7; count of bases not matched to a gene: 11. The CDR3 runs 16 residues. Full variable domain (rest looked up from reference TRBV5-1 and TRBJ1-1): KAGVTQTPRYLIKTRGQQVTLSCSPISGHRSVSWYQQTPGQGLQFLFEYFSETQRNKGNFPGRFSGRQFSNSRSEMNVSTLELGDSALYLCASSLELGGTGVEAFFGQGTRLTVV.

CDR3 bases: TGTGCCAGCAGTTTTGAGAGCTCCTATAATTCACCCCTCCACTTT. Translation gives CASSFESSYNSPLHF. V gene TRBV12-3 or TRBV12-4 combines with J gene TRBJ1-6; D is uncertain. The CDR3 loop spans 15 amino acids. V gave up 3 bases and J gave up 0 bases, with 6 bases separating them.

The V call is TRBV12-3 or TRBV12-4, the J call TRBJ1-1; 8 bases are shared with TRBD1. The CDR3 extends over 12 amino acids. Unmatched junction bases numbered 7, after V lost 6 bases and J lost 10 bases. This CDR3 reads CASRFYRGRAFF. CDR3 in DNA: TGTGCCAGCAGGTTCTACAGGGGGAGAGCTTTCTTT.

This clonotype was found many times. V is TRBV13 and J is TRBJ1-1; TRBD1 is a possible D gene (5 bases). In germline, CDR1 is PRHDT, CDR2 FYEKMQ (reference sequence). V was cut by 5 bases and J by 2 bases, with 27 bases left in between. CDR3 size: 19 residues. The CDR3 reads CASSEVGYTGTEGNTEAFF. The CDR3 DNA sequence: TGTGCCAGCAGCGAAGTGGGGTATACCGGGACGGAAGGAAACACTGAAGCTTTCTTT.

The CDR3 region is CSVRRGTYGYTF. CDR3 sequence (DNA): TGCAGTGTGCGCCGTGGGACCTATGGCTACACCTTC. This rearrangement joins TRBV29-1 to TRBJ1-2; tentative D call: TRBD1 (5 bases). The germline CDR1 and CDR2 sequences are SQVTM and ANQGSEA. This CDR3 spans 12 amino acids.

At least ten counts were recorded for this clonotype. The chain employs TRBV5-1 and TRBJ2-3, with D tentatively TRBD1 (5 bases). The V end lost 3 bases, the J end lost 4 bases, and 12 bases lay between the germline ends. CDR1 and CDR2 (germline): SGHRS, YFSETQ. This CDR3 has 14 residues. This chain's CDR3 is CASSWGPGADTQYF. CDR3 DNA sequence: TGCGCCAGCAGCTGGGGCCCTGGAGCAGATACGCAGTATTTT.

This clonotype is labeled as medium-sized. The chain employs TRBV18 and TRBJ2-3, with D hard to call. CDR3 length: 12 amino acids. V was trimmed by 6 bases and J by 2 bases, leaving 6 bases between them. Germline values: CDR1 KGHSH, CDR2 LQKENI. This chain's CDR3 is CASSPYTDTQYF. In DNA form, the CDR3 reads TGTGCCAGCTCGCCCTACACAGATACGCAGTATTTT.

The CDR3 loop is CSVEAITSDGYTF. The CDR3 DNA reads TGCAGCGTTGAGGCAATAACGTCGGATGGCTACACCTTC. This chain links TRBV29-1 with TRBJ1-2; D remains ambiguous. Germline V CDR1 and CDR2: SQVTM, ANQGSEA. CDR3 length: 13 amino acids. V was pared by 3 bases and J by 6 bases, with 14 bases between.

This clonotype was seen a handful of times. The J gene is TRBJ1-2, the V gene TRBV29-1; D gene ambiguous. With 5 bases removed from V and 1 base from J, the gap between germline ends came to 11 bases. Germline V gene data show CDR1 as SQVTM and CDR2 as ANQGSEA. This CDR3 contains 13 residues. The CDR3 region has the DNA TGCAGCGTTTCGGCACCCAATAACTATGGCTACACCTTC. This sequence encodes CSVSAPNNYGYTF.

This clonotype came up many times. V usage is TRBV20-1 and J usage is TRBJ2-1; unclear D gene. In germline, CDR1 is DFQATT, CDR2 SNEGSKA (reference sequence). This CDR3 spans 15 amino acids. Trimming shortened V by 0 bases and J by 4 bases, and 13 bases separated the two germline ends. The CDR3 loop is CSARDLSIKYNEQFF. For the CDR3, the DNA is TGCAGTGCTAGAGATCTGTCGATCAAATACAATGAGCAGTTCTTC.

This clonotype was detected only a few times. The V call is TRBV30, the J call TRBJ1-1; weak D call: TRBD1 (6 bases). The V end was cut by 4 bases, the J end by 0 bases, with 9 bases between. CDR3 length equals 13 residues. Germline V lookup: CDR1 GTSNPN, CDR2 SVGIG (reference sequence). The chain's CDR3 is CAWTGGLNTEAFF. The DNA for the CDR3 is TGTGCCTGGACTGGGGGGCTGAACACTGAAGCTTTCTTT.

The chain has TRBV2 and TRBJ1-5; D is undetermined. V lost 1 base to trimming and J lost 6 bases, with 10 bases between them. The CDR3 sequence is 14 residues long. The germline gives CDR1 SNHLY, CDR2 FYNNEI. The CDR3 bases are TGTGCCAGCAGTGAAGGGGGTTGGGGTCAGCCCCAGCATTTT. Residues: CASSEGGWGQPQHF.

This clonotype has a count of ten or more. The rearrangement uses TRBV4-2 and TRBJ1-2; D possibly corresponds to TRBD1 (6 bases). In germline, CDR1 is LGHNA, CDR2 YNFKEQ. This CDR3 is built from 14 residues. V was pared by 1 base and J by 5 bases, with 11 bases between. CDR3 sequence: CASSQAGTTYGYTF. DNA of the CDR3: TGTGCCAGCAGCCAAGCCGGGACAACTTATGGCTACACCTTC.

In this sample, this clonotype turned up many times. The chain is built from TRBV10-3 and TRBJ1-1; 7 bases map to TRBD1. Germline-derived CDR1 and CDR2 are ENHRY and SYGVKD. The CDR3 runs to 15 residues. Germline trimming cut 4 bases from V and 4 bases from J; bases unmatched to any gene: 9. Here the CDR3 reads CAISGTTGATTEAFF. DNA of the CDR3: TGTGCCATCAGTGGCACTACAGGGGCAACCACTGAAGCTTTCTTT.

This clonotype has a handful of counts. The chain joins TRBV7-3 to TRBJ1-1; 8 bases are shared with TRBD1. The CDR3 runs to 14 residues. J lost 2 bases, V lost 5 bases, and 4 bases had no gene match. In germline, CDR1 is SGHTA, CDR2 FQGTGA. The CDR3 DNA reads as TGTGCCAGCAGCGTTGGACAGGGCAACACTGAAGCTTTCTTT. Amino acid sequence: CASSVGQGNTEAFF.

This clonotype was observed many times. The gene calls are TRBV11-2 and TRBJ2-3; D gene ambiguous. Trimming removed 5 bases at V and 5 bases at J, with 5 bases between. The germline CDR1 and CDR2 sequences are SGHAT and FQNNGV. CDR3 length: 11 amino acids. Here the CDR3 reads CASSPQDTQYF. In DNA, the CDR3 is TGTGCCAGCAGCCCCCAAGATACGCAGTATTTT. Complete variable domain (other parts from reference TRBV11-2 and TRBJ2-3): EAGVAQSPRYKIIEKRQSVAFWCNPISGHATLYWYQQILGQGPKLLIQFQNNGVVDDSQLPKDRFSAERLKGVDSTLKIQPAKLEDSAVYLCASSPQDTQYFGPGTRLTVL.

Of note for this clonotype: It may be a read error: a sequence one base away is much more abundant. The CDR3 spells CASSVTGTPTSYGYTF. CDR3 in DNA: TGTGCCAGCAGTGTAACCGGGACACCCACTAGCTATGGCTACACCTTC. The chain links TRBV6-1 to TRBJ1-2, with TRBD1 as a possible D gene (6 bases). This CDR3 spans 16 amino acids. The V and J ends lost 4 bases and 4 bases respectively, with 19 bases between them. Germline V gene sequence: CDR1 MNHNS, CDR2 SASEGT.

This clonotype appeared many times. This chain uses TRBV27 with TRBJ1-2; 9 bases match TRBD1. The germline V gene has CDR1 MNHEY and CDR2 SMNVEV (reference sequence). The CDR3 is made up of 20 amino acids. V shed 3 bases, J shed 4 bases, and the junction held 21 bases outside the gene matches. CDR3 sequence (DNA): TGTGCCAGCAGTTTTTGGTCAGGGACAGGGACCGGTCGGAGCTCCTATGGCTACACCTTC. Translated: CASSFWSGTGTGRSSYGYTF.

This clonotype showed up many times. The chain has TRBV20-1 and TRBJ2-1, with 7 positions matching TRBD2. The germline V gene has CDR1 DFQATT and CDR2 SNEGSKA (reference sequence). CDR3 length: 15 residues. V lost 0 bases and J lost 4; bases outside the gene matches: 6. The CDR3 reads CSARDFGSGYNEQFF. In DNA, the CDR3 is TGCAGTGCTAGAGATTTCGGTAGCGGGTACAATGAGCAGTTCTTC.

In its sample, this clonotype was seen many times. This sequence joins TRBV20-1 and TRBJ2-3, with D hard to call. This CDR3 contains 12 residues. CDR1 and CDR2 (germline): DFQATT, SNEGSKA (reference sequence). V was pared by 4 bases and J by 0 bases, with 5 bases between. The CDR3 reads CSAKTSTDTQYF. DNA for the CDR3: TGCAGTGCTAAGACTAGCACAGATACGCAGTATTTT.

This clonotype was seen many times. The chain couples TRBV28 to TRBJ1-1; no reliable D call. The CDR3 sequence is 14 residues long. V gave up 5 bases and J gave up 2 bases, with 12 bases separating them. Germline V gives CDR1 MDHEN, CDR2 SYDVKM. The CDR3 nucleotides read TGTGCCAGCAGTGTGTTGACGGTAAACACTGAAGCTTTCTTT. It specifies CASSVLTVNTEAFF.

There are many counts of this clonotype. The CDR3 loop is CASSPFYYPGPRNTDTQYF. Written as DNA, the CDR3 is TGTGCCAGCAGCCCCTTCTATTACCCGGGACCTAGAAACACAGATACGCAGTATTTT. The chain links TRBV7-9 to TRBJ2-3; the D call may be TRBD1 or TRBD2 (5 bases each). The CDR3 is 19 residues long. V gave up 5 bases and J gave up 2 bases, with 26 bases separating them. The germline V gene encodes CDR1 SEHNR and CDR2 FQNEAQ (reference sequence).

At least ten counts were recorded for this clonotype. This sequence joins TRBV7-9 and TRBJ2-7; 8 positions agree with TRBD1. There are 16 residues in the CDR3. Germline V gene lookup returns CDR1 SEHNR and CDR2 FQNEAQ (reference sequence). Unmatched junction bases numbered 9, after V lost 3 bases and J lost 2 bases. As DNA, the CDR3 is TGTGCCAGCAGCTTTGGACAGGGAGCCTCGCCCTACGAGCAGTACTTC. It translates to CASSFGQGASPYEQYF.

This clonotype has a count of ten or more. This chain links TRBV6-1 with TRBJ2-7; 9 bases map to TRBD1. The CDR3 sequence is 17 residues long. J lost 2 bases, V lost 0 bases, and 8 bases had no gene match. Per germline, CDR1 MNHNS and CDR2 SASEGT. Written as DNA, the CDR3 is TGTGCCAGCAGTGAAGCCACAGGGGGCCCTAATACCTACGAGCAGTACTTC. Protein: CASSEATGGPNTYEQYF.

This clonotype was seen repeatedly, ten times or more. The rearrangement links TRBV20-1 to TRBJ2-7; possibly TRBD1 for D (5 bases). The V end was cut by 5 bases, the J end by 6 bases, with 14 bases between. CDR1 DFQATT and CDR2 SNEGSKA come from the germline V gene (reference sequence). The length of the CDR3 is 12 residues. CDR3 DNA: TGCAGTGCTTGCCCCGACAGTCGCGAGCAGTACTTC. Its protein product is CSACPDSREQYF.

This clonotype was seen ten or more times. The CDR3 DNA reads as TGCGCCAGCAGCCCAGGGACAGGGAATTCACCCCTCCACTTT. This encodes CASSPGTGNSPLHF. The chain is built from TRBV5-1 and TRBJ1-6, with TRBD1 identical over 9 bases. With V trimmed by 4 bases and J by 7 bases, 3 bases remained unmatched. Per the germline V gene, CDR1 is SGHRS and CDR2 is YFSETQ. The CDR3 spans 14 residues.

Many counts were recorded for this clonotype. The chain is built from TRBV7-6 and TRBJ2-7, with TRBD1 matching over 9 bases. The V segment lost 1 base and the J segment 5 bases; nucleotides outside the gene matches: 12. The CDR3 is 17 amino acids. In germline, CDR1 is SGHVS, CDR2 FNYEAQ. CDR3 nucleotides: TGTGCCAGCAGCTTAGGGCTGGCCGGGACAGGGCGGGACGAGCAGTACTTC. As protein: CASSLGLAGTGRDEQYF.